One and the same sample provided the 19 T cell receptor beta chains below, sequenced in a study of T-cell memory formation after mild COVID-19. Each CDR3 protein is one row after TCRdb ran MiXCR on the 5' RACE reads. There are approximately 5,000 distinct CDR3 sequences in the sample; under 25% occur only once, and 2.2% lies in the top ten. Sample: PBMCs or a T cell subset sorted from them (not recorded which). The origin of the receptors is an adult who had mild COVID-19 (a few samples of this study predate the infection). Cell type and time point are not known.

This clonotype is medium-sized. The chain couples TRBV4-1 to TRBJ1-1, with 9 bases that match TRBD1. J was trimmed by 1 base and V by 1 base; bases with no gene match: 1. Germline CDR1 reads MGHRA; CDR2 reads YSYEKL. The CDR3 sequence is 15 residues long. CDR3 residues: CASSQAGQGNTEAFF. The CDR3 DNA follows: TGCGCCAGCAGCCAAGCGGGACAGGGGAACACTGAAGCTTTCTTT.

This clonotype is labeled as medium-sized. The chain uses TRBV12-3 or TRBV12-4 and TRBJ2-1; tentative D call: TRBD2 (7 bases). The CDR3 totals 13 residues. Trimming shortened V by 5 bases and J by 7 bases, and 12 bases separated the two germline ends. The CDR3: CASSGGAWNEQFF. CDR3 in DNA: TGTGCCAGCAGTGGGGGGGCCTGGAATGAGCAGTTCTTC.

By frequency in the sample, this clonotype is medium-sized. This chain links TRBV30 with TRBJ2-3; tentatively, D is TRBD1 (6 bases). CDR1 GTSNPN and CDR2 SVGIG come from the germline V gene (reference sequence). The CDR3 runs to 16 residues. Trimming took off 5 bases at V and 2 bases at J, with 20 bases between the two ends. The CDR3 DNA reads TGTGCCTGGTCCCCGAGGGGGTTATTATTCACAGATACGCAGTATTTT. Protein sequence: CAWSPRGLLFTDTQYF. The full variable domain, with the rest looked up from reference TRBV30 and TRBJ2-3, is SQTIHQWPATLVQPVGSPLSLECTVEGTSNPNLYWYRQAAGRGLQLLFYSVGIGQISSEVPQNLSASRPQDRQFILSSKKLLLSDSGFYLCAWSPRGLLFTDTQYFGPGTRLTVL.

The CDR3 loop reads CASGTGSNYGYTF. CDR3 bases: TGCGCCAGTGGAACAGGATCTAACTATGGCTACACCTTC. V gene TRBV5-1 combines with J gene TRBJ1-2; D possibly corresponds to TRBD1 (5 bases). The V gene lost 8 bases and the J gene lost 0 bases, with 11 bases spanning the gap. The CDR3 extends over 13 amino acids. Germline V gene lookup returns CDR1 SGHRS and CDR2 YFSETQ.

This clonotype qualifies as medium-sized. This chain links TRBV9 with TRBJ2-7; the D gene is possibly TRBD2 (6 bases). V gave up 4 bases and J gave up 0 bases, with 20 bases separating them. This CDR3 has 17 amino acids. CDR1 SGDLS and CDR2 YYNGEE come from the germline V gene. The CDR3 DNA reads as TGTGCCAGCAGCAAGGGACTGCCGTCACGAAGCTCCTACGAGCAGTACTTC. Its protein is CASSKGLPSRSSYEQYF.

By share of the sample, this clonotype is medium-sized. CDR3 region: CASTLTRSGETQYF. The CDR3 DNA reads as TGTGCCAGCACCCTGACTAGATCCGGCGAGACCCAGTACTTC. This chain links TRBV25-1 with TRBJ2-5, with a weak D call TRBD2 (6 bases). CDR1 and CDR2 (germline): MGHDK, SYGVNS. There are 14 residues in the CDR3. V was trimmed by 7 bases and J by 5 bases, leaving 17 bases between them. The complete variable domain, with remaining parts taken from reference TRBV25-1 and TRBJ2-5, reads EADIYQTPRYLVIGTGKKITLECSQTMGHDKMYWYQQDPGMELHLIHYSYGVNSTEKGDLSSESTVSRIRTEHFPLTLESARPSHTSQYLCASTLTRSGETQYFGPGTRLLVL.

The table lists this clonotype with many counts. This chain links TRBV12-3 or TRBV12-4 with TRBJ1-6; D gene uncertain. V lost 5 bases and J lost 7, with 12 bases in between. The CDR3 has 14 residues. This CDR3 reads CASSPQSGNSPLHF. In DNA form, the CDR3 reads TGTGCCAGCAGTCCCCAATCGGGAAATTCACCCCTCCACTTT.

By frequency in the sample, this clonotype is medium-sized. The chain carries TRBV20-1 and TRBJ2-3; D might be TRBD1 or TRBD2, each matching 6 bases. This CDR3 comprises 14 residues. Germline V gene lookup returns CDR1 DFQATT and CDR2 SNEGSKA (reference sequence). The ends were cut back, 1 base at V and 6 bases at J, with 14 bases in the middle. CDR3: CSARGGGGRDTQYF. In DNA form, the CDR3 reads TGCAGTGCTAGAGGAGGAGGGGGGCGGGATACGCAGTATTTT.

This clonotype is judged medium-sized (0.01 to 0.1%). CDR3 in amino acids: CSADRDRLFYGYTF. CDR3 DNA sequence: TGCAGTGCGGACCGGGACAGACTATTCTATGGCTACACCTTC. J is TRBJ1-2 and V is TRBV20-1; TRBD1 matches at 7 bases. Germline V gene data show CDR1 as DFQATT and CDR2 as SNEGSKA (reference sequence). The CDR3 length is 14 residues. V lost 6 bases to trimming and J lost 4 bases; unmatched junction nucleotides: 11.

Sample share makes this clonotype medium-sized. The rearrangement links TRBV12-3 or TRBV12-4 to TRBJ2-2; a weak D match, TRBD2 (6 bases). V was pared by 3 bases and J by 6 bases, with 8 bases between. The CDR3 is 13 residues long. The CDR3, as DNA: TGTGCCAGCAGTTTCACTAGCTCCGGGGAGCTGTTTTTT. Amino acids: CASSFTSSGELFF.

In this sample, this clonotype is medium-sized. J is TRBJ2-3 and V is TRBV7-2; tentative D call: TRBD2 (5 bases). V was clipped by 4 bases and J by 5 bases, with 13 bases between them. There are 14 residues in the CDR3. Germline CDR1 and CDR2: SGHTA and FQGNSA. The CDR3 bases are TGTGCCAGCAGCTATACCGGAGGACTAGATACGCAGTATTTT. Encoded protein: CASSYTGGLDTQYF. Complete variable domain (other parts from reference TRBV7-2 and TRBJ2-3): GAGVSQSPSNKVTEKGKDVELRCDPISGHTALYWYRQSLGQGLEFLIYFQGNSAPDKSGLPSDRFSAERTGGSVSTLTIQRTQQEDSAVYLCASSYTGGLDTQYFGPGTRLTVL.

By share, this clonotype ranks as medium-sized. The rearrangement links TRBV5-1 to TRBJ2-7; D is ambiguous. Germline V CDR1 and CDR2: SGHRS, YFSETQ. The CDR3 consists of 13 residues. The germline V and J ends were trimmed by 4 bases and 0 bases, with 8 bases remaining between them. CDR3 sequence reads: CASSTGHSYEQYF. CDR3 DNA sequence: TGCGCCAGCAGCACCGGGCACTCCTACGAGCAGTACTTC.

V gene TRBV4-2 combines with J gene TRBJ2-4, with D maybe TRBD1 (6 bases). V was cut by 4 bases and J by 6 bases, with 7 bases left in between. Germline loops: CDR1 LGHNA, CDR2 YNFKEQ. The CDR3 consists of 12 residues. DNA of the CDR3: TGTGCCAGCAGCCTGGACAGAAACATTCAGTACTTC. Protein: CASSLDRNIQYF.

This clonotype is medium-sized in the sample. CDR3 bases: TGTGCCAGCAGCTTAGGACAGATGAACACTGAAGCTTTCTTT. It specifies CASSLGQMNTEAFF. V usage is TRBV7-6 and J usage is TRBJ1-1; possibly TRBD1 for D (5 bases). The V and J ends lost 1 base and 0 bases respectively, with 6 bases between them. The CDR3 sequence is 14 residues long. Germline V gene data show CDR1 as SGHVS and CDR2 as FNYEAQ.

The CDR3 region is CASSPEGTGVGTDTQYF. DNA for the CDR3: TGCGCCAGCAGCCCGGAGGGGACAGGGGTCGGCACAGATACGCAGTATTTT. The V and J genes are TRBV5-1 and TRBJ2-3, with 10 nucleotides matching TRBD1. In germline, CDR1 is SGHRS, CDR2 YFSETQ. This CDR3 spans 17 amino acids. J was trimmed by 1 base and V by 4 bases; bases with no gene match: 9.

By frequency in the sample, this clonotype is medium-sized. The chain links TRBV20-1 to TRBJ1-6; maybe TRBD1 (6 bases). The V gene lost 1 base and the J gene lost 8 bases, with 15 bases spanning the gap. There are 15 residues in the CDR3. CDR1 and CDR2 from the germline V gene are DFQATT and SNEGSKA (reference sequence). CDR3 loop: CSARVRGKYDSPLHF. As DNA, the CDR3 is TGCAGTGCTAGAGTAAGGGGGAAGTATGATTCACCCCTCCACTTT.

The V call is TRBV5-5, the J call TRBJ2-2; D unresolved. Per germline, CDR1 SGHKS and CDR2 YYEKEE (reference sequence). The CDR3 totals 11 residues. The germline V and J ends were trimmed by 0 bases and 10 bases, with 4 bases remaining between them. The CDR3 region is CASSLGPELFF. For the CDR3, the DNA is TGTGCCAGCAGCTTGGGCCCGGAGCTGTTTTTT.

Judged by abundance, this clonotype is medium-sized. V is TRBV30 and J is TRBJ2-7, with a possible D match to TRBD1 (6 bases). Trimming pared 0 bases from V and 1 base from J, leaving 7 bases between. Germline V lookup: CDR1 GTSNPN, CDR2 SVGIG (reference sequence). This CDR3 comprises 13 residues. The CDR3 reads CAWSVDSSYEQYF. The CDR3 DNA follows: TGTGCCTGGAGTGTGGACAGTTCCTACGAGCAGTACTTC.

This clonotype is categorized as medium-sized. CDR3 amino acids: CASSQLRTASNQPQHF. The CDR3 DNA follows: TGTGCCAGCAGCCAATTGAGGACAGCCAGCAATCAGCCCCAGCATTTT. This sequence joins TRBV16 and TRBJ1-5, with TRBD1 as a possible D gene (6 bases). V was cut by 1 base and J by 1 base, with 11 bases left in between. The CDR3 spans 16 residues. Per germline, CDR1 KGHSY and CDR2 FQNENV.